Detailed here is one T cell receptor beta chain. Its antigen is undetermined. At one end, the junction sequence differs from germline, possibly due to a read error. Profiled with immunoSEQ multiplex PCR; TCRdb holds only in-frame clones, not every one. Among tens of thousands of clones listed, roughly 81% were seen once. This record comes from a study of a mutant IDH1 vaccine in newly diagnosed glioma. For the study at large: Previous treatment comprised radiotherapy, temozolomide, or both, mostly both.

CDR1 and CDR2 (germline): MNHNY, SVGAGI (reference sequence). CDR3 length: 15 residues. Time point given: week 23, last vaccination. Every vaccine dose comprised 300 ug of mutant IDH1 20-mer peptide plus topical imiquimod. Material: PBMCs, obtained from a glioma patient whose treatment included an IDH1 peptide vaccine. This sequence was found in a woman aged 40-49 years with glioma. Some clones in this sample may be carry-over from other donors' samples. This chain joins TRBV6-6 and TRBJ2-3; the match to TRBD2 covers 9 bases. The CDR3 DNA reads TGTGCCAGCAGCGATTTAGCGGGGGCCGCAGATACGCAGTATTTC. Protein sequence: CASSDLAGAADTQYF.